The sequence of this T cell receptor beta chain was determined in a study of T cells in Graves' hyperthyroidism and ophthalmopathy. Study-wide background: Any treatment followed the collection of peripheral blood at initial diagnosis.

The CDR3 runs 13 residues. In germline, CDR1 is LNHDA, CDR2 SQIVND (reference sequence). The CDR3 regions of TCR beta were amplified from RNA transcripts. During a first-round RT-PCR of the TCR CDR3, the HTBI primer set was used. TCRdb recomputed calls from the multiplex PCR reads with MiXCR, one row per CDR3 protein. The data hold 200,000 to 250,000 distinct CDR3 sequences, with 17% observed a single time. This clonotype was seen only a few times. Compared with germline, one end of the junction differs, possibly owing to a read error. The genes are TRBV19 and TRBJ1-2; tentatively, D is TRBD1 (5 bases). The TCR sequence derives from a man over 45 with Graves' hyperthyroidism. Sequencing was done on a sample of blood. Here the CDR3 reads CASSITRDYGYTF. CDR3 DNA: TGTGCCAGTAGTATCACCAGGGACTACGGCTACACCTTC. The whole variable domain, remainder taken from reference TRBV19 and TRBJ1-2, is DGGITQSPKYLFRKEGQNVTLSCEQNLNHDAMYWYRQDPGQGLRLIYYSQIVNDFQKGDIAEGYSVSREKKESFPLTVTSAQKNPTAFYLCASSITRDYGYTFGSGTRLTVV.